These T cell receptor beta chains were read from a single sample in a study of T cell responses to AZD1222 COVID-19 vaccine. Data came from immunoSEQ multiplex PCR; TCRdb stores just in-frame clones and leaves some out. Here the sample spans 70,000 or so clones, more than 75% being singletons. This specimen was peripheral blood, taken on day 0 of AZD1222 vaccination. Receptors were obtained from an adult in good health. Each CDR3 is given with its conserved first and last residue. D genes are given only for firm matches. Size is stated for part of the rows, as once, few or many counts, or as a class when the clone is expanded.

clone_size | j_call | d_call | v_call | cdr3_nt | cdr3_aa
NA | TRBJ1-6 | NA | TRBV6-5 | TGTGCCAGCAGTTGGACAGCCGCTAATTCACCCCTCCACTTT | CASSWTAANSPLHF
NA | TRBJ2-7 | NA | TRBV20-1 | TGCAGTGCTAGTGAGACTTCTTACGAGCAGTACTTC | CSASETSYEQYF
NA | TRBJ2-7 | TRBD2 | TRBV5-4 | TGTGCCAGCAGCTTGAGGAGGGCGGGGGGCCCCGACGAGCAGTACTTC | CASSLRRAGGPDEQYF
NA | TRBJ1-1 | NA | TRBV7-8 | TGTGCCAGCAGTGAAACAGAGAACACTGAAGCTTTCTTT | CASSETENTEAFF
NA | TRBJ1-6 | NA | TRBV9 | TGTGCCAGCAGCGTAGAAGGGACACTAAATTCACCCCTCCACTTT | CASSVEGTLNSPLHF
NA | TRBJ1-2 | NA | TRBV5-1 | TGCGCCAGCAGCGTAGAGTCGAGGCTTCATGGCTACACCTTC | CASSVESRLHGYTF
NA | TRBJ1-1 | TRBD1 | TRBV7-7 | TGTGCTAGCAGCTCCGGACAGGGAGGGACCCCCGCTTTCTTT | CASSSGQGGTPAFF
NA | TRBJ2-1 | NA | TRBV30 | TGTGCCTGGAGTGTATCGCGGGAAGGCTCCTACAATGAGCAGTTCTTC | CAWSVSREGSYNEQFF
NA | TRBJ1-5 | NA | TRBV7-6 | TGTGCCAGCAGCTTACTCCAAGGGGGGCTCAATCAGCCCCAGCATTTT | CASSLLQGGLNQPQHF
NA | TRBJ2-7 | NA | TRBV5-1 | TGCGCCAGCAGCTTGTATTCCTACGAGCAGTACTTC | CASSLYSYEQYF
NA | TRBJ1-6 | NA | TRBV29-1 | TGCAGCGTTGGTCCTAGCGCAAATTCACCCCTCCACTTT | CSVGPSANSPLHF
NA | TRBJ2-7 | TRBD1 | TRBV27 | TGTGCCAGCAGTTTAAGCCCCGGGACAGGCAGATTCCCGAGCTCCTACGAGCAGTACTTC | CASSLSPGTGRFPSSYEQYF
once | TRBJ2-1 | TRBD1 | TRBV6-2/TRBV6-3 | TGTGCCAGCAGACCTGGGACAGGGGACTACAATGAGCAGTTCTTC | CASRPGTGDYNEQFF
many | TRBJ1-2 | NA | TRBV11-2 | TGTGCCAGCAGCTCACCCTCCGGGCGCTTCTATGGCTACACCTTC | CASSSPSGRFYGYTF
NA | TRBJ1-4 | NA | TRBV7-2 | TGTGCCAGCAGCCGGGGACCCAATGAAAAACTGTTTTTT | CASSRGPNEKLFF
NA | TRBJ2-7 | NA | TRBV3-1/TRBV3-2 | TGTGCCAGCAGGCAAACGGGATACTCCTACGAGCAGTACTTC | CASRQTGYSYEQYF
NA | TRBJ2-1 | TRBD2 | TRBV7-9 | TGTGCCAGCAGCTTACACAGCGGGGCCTACAATGAGCAGTTCTTC | CASSLHSGAYNEQFF
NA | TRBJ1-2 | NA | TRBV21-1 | TGTGCCAGCAGCAAAGCTTACGAATACACCTTC | CASSKAYEYTF
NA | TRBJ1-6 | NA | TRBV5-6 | TGTGCCAGCAGCTTGGGCGACCGACAGAATTCACCCCTCCACTTT | CASSLGDRQNSPLHF
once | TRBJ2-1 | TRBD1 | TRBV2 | TGTGCCAGCCTACAGGGGAATGAGCAGTTCTTC | CASLQGNEQFF
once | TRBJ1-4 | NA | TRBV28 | TGTGCCAGCAGTTCCCCCGGGGGGTTTGAAAAACTGTTTTTT | CASSSPGGFEKLFF
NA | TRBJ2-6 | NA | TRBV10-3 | TGTGCCATCAGCCTCCAGGGACCTTCGTCTGGGGCCAACGTCCTGACTTTC | CAISLQGPSSGANVLTF
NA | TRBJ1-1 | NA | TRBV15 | TGTGCCACCAGCAGAGAGGGTGGGTCCACTGAAGCTTTCTTT | CATSREGGSTEAFF
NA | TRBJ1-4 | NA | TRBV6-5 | TGTGCCAGCAGCGGTGGGGAAAAACTGTTTTTT | CASSGGEKLFF
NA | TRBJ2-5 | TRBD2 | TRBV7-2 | TGTGCCAGCCGGCGGACTAGCATGGAGACCCAGTACTTC | CASRRTSMETQYF
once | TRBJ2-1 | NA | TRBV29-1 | TGCAGCGTTGTAAACCCTCAGGGCCGCCACAGCTCCTACAATGAGCAGTTCTTC | CSVVNPQGRHSSYNEQFF
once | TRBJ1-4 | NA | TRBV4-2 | TGTGCCAGCAGTCCGTGGGGAATTAATGAAAAACTGTTTTTT | CASSPWGINEKLFF
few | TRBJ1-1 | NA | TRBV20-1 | TGCAGTGCTAGAGGAGGCGCTGAAGCTTTCTTT | CSARGGAEAFF
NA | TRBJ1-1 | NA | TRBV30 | TGTGCCTGGAGTAGGCCGAACACTGAAGCTTTCTTT | CAWSRPNTEAFF
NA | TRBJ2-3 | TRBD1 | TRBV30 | TGTGCCTGGAGTGCCGGGACAGGGGACACAGATACGCAGTATTTT | CAWSAGTGDTDTQYF
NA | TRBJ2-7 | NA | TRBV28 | TGTGCCAGCATCAGCAACAGGGCCCCCTACGAGCAGTACTTC | CASISNRAPYEQYF